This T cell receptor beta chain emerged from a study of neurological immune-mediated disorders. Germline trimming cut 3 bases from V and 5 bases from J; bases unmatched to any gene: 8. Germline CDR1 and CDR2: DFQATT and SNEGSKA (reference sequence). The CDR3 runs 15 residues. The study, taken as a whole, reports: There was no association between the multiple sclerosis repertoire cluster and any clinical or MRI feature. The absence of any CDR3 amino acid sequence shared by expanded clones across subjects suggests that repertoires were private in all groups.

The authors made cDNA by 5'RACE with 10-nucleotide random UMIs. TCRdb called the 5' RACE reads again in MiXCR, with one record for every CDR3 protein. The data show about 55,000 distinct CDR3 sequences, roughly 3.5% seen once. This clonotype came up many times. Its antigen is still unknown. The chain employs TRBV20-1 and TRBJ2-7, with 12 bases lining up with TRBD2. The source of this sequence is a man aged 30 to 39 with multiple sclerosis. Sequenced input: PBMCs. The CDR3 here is CSASIPSGGAHEQYF. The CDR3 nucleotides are TGCAGTGCTAGTATTCCTAGCGGGGGGGCCCACGAGCAGTACTTC.